Listed here are 11 T cell receptor beta chains from one sample, sequenced in a study of cytomegalovirus exposure and HLA in healthy donors. Primers included in the PCR were 60 Vbeta and 13 Jbeta primers. Generated by immunoSEQ multiplex PCR, the TCRdb table keeps only in-frame clones and is missing some. The sample lists some 200,000 clones; 80% to 85% were seen once. Sequenced sample: PBMCs. These receptors originate from a man aged 40-49 years in good health and CMV-seropositive.

The chain is built from TRBV7-8 and TRBJ2-5; D may be TRBD1 (6 bases). The J call may be wrong; the DNA end is better matched by TRBJ2-7. Germline CDR1 SGHVS, CDR2 FQNEAQ. CDR3 length: 18 residues. The CDR3 spells CASSLVGGGDKTPFEQYF. The CDR3 DNA sequence: TGTGCCAGCAGCTTAGTAGGTGGGGGCGACAAGACTCCTTTCGAGCAGTACTTC.

This clone was seen only a few times. The V and J genes are TRBV6-5 and TRBJ1-2; D is uncertain. Trimming stripped 5 bases from V and 2 bases from J, with 12 bases between. The CDR3 consists of 14 residues. Per germline, CDR1 MNHEY and CDR2 SVGAGI. The chain's CDR3 is CASSRRARNYGYTF. The CDR3 region has the DNA TGTGCCAGCAGTCGGCGGGCGAGAAACTATGGCTACACCTTC.

This clone showed up just a few times. The chain couples TRBV7-6 to TRBJ2-1; D unclear. V gave up 1 base and J gave up 0 bases, with 4 bases separating them. Per the germline V gene, CDR1 is SGHVS and CDR2 is FNYEAQ. The CDR3 contains 14 residues. The CDR3 loop reads CASSLGLSYNEQFF. The CDR3 DNA is TGTGCCAGCAGCTTAGGTCTCTCCTACAATGAGCAGTTCTTC.

This clone was recorded a few times. The CDR3 loop is CASSTPGFTDNEQFF. CDR3 nucleotides: TGTGCCAGCTCAACGCCGGGATTTACGGACAATGAGCAGTTCTTC. The V call is TRBV18, the J call TRBJ2-1, with a weak D call TRBD2 (5 bases). Germline V gives CDR1 KGHSH, CDR2 LQKENI. This CDR3 region has 15 residues. V lost 5 bases and J lost 5, with 16 bases in between.

This clone was observed a single time. The rearrangement uses TRBV2 and TRBJ2-1; 13 nucleotides match TRBD2. Germline CDR1 reads SNHLY; CDR2 reads FYNNEI. With V trimmed by 3 bases and J by 10 bases, 6 bases remained unmatched. CDR3 length: 15 amino acids. The CDR3 region is CASSDTSGGALEQFF. The DNA of the CDR3 is TGTGCCAGCAGTGATACTAGCGGGGGGGCCCTCGAGCAGTTCTTC.

The DNA for the CDR3 is TGTGCCTGGAGAAACGGACAACAGCCCCAGCATTTT. This translates into CAWRNGQQPQHF. The chain recombines TRBV30 with TRBJ1-5; possible D gene TRBD1, 5 bases. Trimming took off 3 bases at V and 7 bases at J, with 10 bases between the two ends. From germline, CDR1 is GTSNPN and CDR2 SVGIG (reference sequence). The CDR3 runs to 12 residues. Full variable domain (remainder filled in from reference TRBV30 and TRBJ1-5): SQTIHQWPATLVQPVGSPLSLECTVEGTSNPNLYWYRQAAGRGLQLLFYSVGIGQISSEVPQNLSASRPQDRQFILSSKKLLLSDSGFYLCAWRNGQQPQHFGDGTRLSIL.

The gene calls are TRBV2 and TRBJ1-2, with D possibly matching TRBD1 (6 bases). Germline CDR1 SNHLY, CDR2 FYNNEI. V lost 6 bases and J lost 2, with 10 bases in between. This CDR3 contains 13 residues. The DNA of the CDR3 is TGTGCCAGCAGCACGACAGGAAACTATGGCTACACCTTC. As protein: CASSTTGNYGYTF.

This clone came up a few times. The CDR3 DNA sequence: TGTGCCAGCAGTGGGACAGGCGAAAAACTGTTTTTT. Protein: CASSGTGEKLFF. This chain connects TRBV2 to TRBJ1-4, with TRBD1 identical over 7 bases. CDR1 is SNHLY, CDR2 FYNNEI, per germline. This CDR3 has 12 residues. Trimming cost V 4 bases and J 8 bases; bases outside gene matches: 1.

The genes are TRBV6-6 and TRBJ1-1; no clear D. The CDR3 extends over 15 amino acids. CDR1 and CDR2 from the germline V gene are MNHNY and SVGAGI (reference sequence). V was pared by 7 bases and J by 1 base, with 16 bases between. CDR3: CASTDLAQANTEAFF. In DNA, the CDR3 is TGTGCCAGCACCGATCTTGCTCAGGCGAACACTGAAGCTTTCTTT.

This rearrangement joins TRBV6-5 to TRBJ1-5; D is perhaps TRBD1 (6 bases). The V end was cut by 2 bases, the J end by 3 bases, with 8 bases between. Germline CDR1 and CDR2: MNHEY and SVGAGI. CDR3 length: 14 residues. CDR3 in DNA: TGTGCCAGCAGTTACACAGGGCACAATCAGCCCCAGCATTTT. Amino acid sequence: CASSYTGHNQPQHF.

This chain links TRBV6-1 with TRBJ1-2; 9 nucleotides agree with TRBD1. V shed 2 bases, J shed 7 bases, and the junction held 5 bases outside the gene matches. The CDR3 totals 14 residues. The germline gives CDR1 MNHNS, CDR2 SASEGT. CDR3 residues: CASSELQGASGYTF. CDR3 nucleotides: TGTGCCAGCAGTGAACTACAGGGGGCCAGTGGCTACACCTTC.